The 9 T cell receptor beta chains in this list originate from one sample, sequenced in a study of cytomegalovirus exposure and HLA in healthy donors. The PCR was carried out with 60 Vbeta primers and 13 Jbeta primers. Measured with immunoSEQ multiplex PCR; TCRdb has only the in-frame clones, and not every one. Of about 98,000 clones in the sample, about 74% were seen once. Sequencing used PBMCs. The receptors shown here come from a male donor in good health and CMV-seronegative.

The V gene is TRBV28, the J gene TRBJ2-7; a weak D match, TRBD1 (6 bases). Germline V gene data show CDR1 as MDHEN and CDR2 as SYDVKM. Trimming stripped 5 bases from V and 2 bases from J, with 10 bases between. CDR3 size: 13 residues. Written as DNA, the CDR3 is TGTGCCAGCAGTCCGACAGGACCCTACGAGCAGTACTTC. Protein: CASSPTGPYEQYF. Supplemented by reference TRBV28 and TRBJ2-7, the full variable domain reads DVKVTQSSRYLVKRTGEKVFLECVQDMDHENMFWYRQDPGLGLRLIYFSYDVKMKEKGDIPEGYSVSREKKERFSLILESASTNQTSMYLCASSPTGPYEQYFGPGTRLTVT.

This clone has a handful of counts. This chain's CDR3 is CASGNRDSGELFF. In DNA form, the CDR3 reads TGTGCCAGCGGGAACAGGGATAGCGGGGAGCTGTTTTTT. The chain couples TRBV6-1 to TRBJ2-2; D perhaps matches TRBD1 (6 bases). The V gene's germline CDR1 is MNHNS and CDR2 SASEGT. The V gene lost 8 bases and the J gene lost 7 bases, with 14 bases spanning the gap. The CDR3 covers 13 residues.

J is TRBJ2-3 and V is TRBV5-1; TRBD2 might be the D (5 bases). Germline V gene lookup returns CDR1 SGHRS and CDR2 YFSETQ. CDR3 length: 14 amino acids. Trimming removed 0 bases at V and 4 bases at J, with 9 bases between. The CDR3 region has the DNA TGCGCCAGCAGCTTGGGGATCGGGGCAGATACGCAGTATTTT. This codes for CASSLGIGADTQYF.

This clone was found a few times. The V and J genes are TRBV5-6 and TRBJ1-4; maybe TRBD1 (5 bases). The CDR3 sequence is 12 residues long. Germline values: CDR1 SGHDT, CDR2 YYEEEE. V lost 4 bases to trimming and J lost 13 bases, with 14 bases between them. CDR3 DNA: TGTGCCAGCAGCCGCGGAGTGGGGGGACTGTTTTTT. Its translation is CASSRGVGGLFF.

This sequence joins TRBV28 and TRBJ2-5; maybe TRBD1 (6 bases). Looked up from germline, CDR1 is MDHEN and CDR2 is SYDVKM. The CDR3 covers 15 residues. V was clipped by 3 bases and J by 1 base, with 12 bases between them. This chain's CDR3 is CASSFLQGSQETQYF. CDR3 DNA: TGTGCCAGCAGTTTCCTACAGGGTTCCCAAGAGACCCAGTACTTC.

The V call is TRBV6-5, the J call TRBJ2-7, with TRBD1 matching 7 bases. The germline gives CDR1 MNHEY, CDR2 SVGAGI. The CDR3 runs to 15 residues. The V segment lost 5 bases and the J segment 4 bases; nucleotides outside the gene matches: 11. In DNA form, the CDR3 reads TGTGCCAGCAGTCCCCTTTCGACAGGGAAATACGAGCAGTACTTC. Protein product: CASSPLSTGKYEQYF.

This clone was seen more than once but under ten times. V is TRBV7-2 and J is TRBJ1-5, with no clear D. Per the germline V gene, CDR1 is SGHTA and CDR2 is FQGNSA. The CDR3 runs to 14 residues. The V and J ends lost 4 bases and 6 bases respectively, with 13 bases between them. As DNA, the CDR3 is TGTGCCAGCAGCTCAGAGGCGGAGCGTCAGCCCCAGCATTTT. This sequence encodes CASSSEAERQPQHF.

CDR3 DNA sequence: TGTGCCAGCAGTGAAGGACTCATTATGGGGCAGTACTTC. Translation gives CASSEGLIMGQYF. This chain uses TRBV6-1 with TRBJ2-7; D not resolved. The CDR3 has 13 amino acids. V lost 1 base and J 9 bases, leaving 13 bases between the germline ends. Looked up from germline, CDR1 is MNHNS and CDR2 is SASEGT.

The chain is built from TRBV5-1 and TRBJ2-5; tentative D call: TRBD2 (6 bases). V was shortened by 4 bases and J by 1 base, with 11 bases between the two germline ends. The CDR3 is 14 residues long. Germline loops: CDR1 SGHRS, CDR2 YFSETQ. Written as DNA, the CDR3 is TGCGCCAGCAGCGGGACTCCTACCCAAGAGACCCAGTACTTC. It encodes CASSGTPTQETQYF.